Presented here are 30 T cell receptor beta chains from one specimen sequenced in a study of cytomegalovirus exposure and HLA in healthy donors. PCR primers comprised 60 Vbeta and 13 Jbeta primers. The table came from immunoSEQ multiplex PCR; TCRdb's copy has only in-frame clones and leaves some out. The data contain under 150,000 clones, roughly four fifths of them singletons. Sequencing was carried out using PBMCs. These receptors all come from a woman aged 50 to 60 in good health and CMV-seronegative.

This sequence joins TRBV28 and TRBJ1-3; TRBD1 matches 10 bases. In germline, CDR1 is MDHEN, CDR2 SYDVKM. The CDR3 sequence is 15 residues long. Germline trimming cut 5 bases from V and 2 bases from J; bases unmatched to any gene: 3. The CDR3 DNA follows: TGTGCCAGCAGTCGACAGGGGGCTACTGGAAACACCATATATTTT. Its translation: CASSRQGATGNTIYF.

This clone was recorded only once. The V and J genes are TRBV7-3 and TRBJ2-5; D is perhaps TRBD2 (7 bases). Trimming removed 5 bases from V and 2 bases from J, with 12 bases in between. Germline CDR1 is SGHTA and CDR2 is FQGTGA. The CDR3 is 14 residues long. The CDR3 protein is CASSPAGAQETQYF. The CDR3, as DNA: TGTGCCAGCAGCCCGGCGGGGGCACAAGAGACCCAGTACTTC.

This clone has just a few counts. The V call is TRBV30, the J call TRBJ2-5; the D gene is possibly TRBD2 (5 bases). The CDR3 is 10 amino acids. With 7 bases removed from V and 5 bases from J, the gap between germline ends came to 8 bases. Per germline, CDR1 GTSNPN and CDR2 SVGIG (reference sequence). The CDR3, as DNA: TGTGCCTATCAGCGGGAGACCCAGTACTTC. Translating it yields CAYQRETQYF.

This chain joins TRBV5-4 and TRBJ2-5; 12 nucleotides align to TRBD1. CDR3 length: 15 residues. Looked up from germline, CDR1 is SGHNT and CDR2 is YYREEE (reference sequence). Germline trimming cut 4 bases from V and 4 bases from J; bases unmatched to any gene: 5. CDR3 protein: CASSNGTGGRETQYF. The CDR3, as DNA: TGTGCCAGCAGCAACGGGACAGGGGGCCGAGAGACCCAGTACTTC.

As to this clone: Mismatch with germline at one junction end may stem from a read error. The chain employs TRBV7-7 and TRBJ2-7, with 8 positions matching TRBD2. The germline V gene has CDR1 SSHAT and CDR2 FNYEAQ (reference sequence). This CDR3 comprises 17 residues. The CDR3 here is CASSPFMGSGSIIEQYF. The CDR3 nucleotides read TGTGCTAGCAGCCCCTTCATGGGAAGCGGGAGTATTATAGAGCAGTACTTC.

This clone was counted a few times. The chain is built from TRBV19 and TRBJ2-6, with TRBD2 as a possible D gene (5 bases). Germline V gives CDR1 LNHDA, CDR2 SQIVND (reference sequence). The CDR3 consists of 13 residues. Trimming took off 8 bases at V and 3 bases at J, with 8 bases between the two ends. The DNA for the CDR3 is TGTGCCAGTGGCCGGGGTGGGGCCAACGTCCTGACTTTC. As protein: CASGRGGANVLTF.

This clone was recorded a few times. V usage is TRBV5-5 and J usage is TRBJ2-7; 8 positions match TRBD1. CDR3 length equals 13 residues. Germline V CDR1 and CDR2: SGHKS, YYEKEE (reference sequence). V dropped 1 base and J dropped 6; count of bases not matched to a gene: 3. The CDR3 protein is CASSLNRGCEQYV. The CDR3 DNA reads as TGTGCCAGCAGCTTGAACAGGGGGTGCGAGCAGTACGTC.

This clone was seen more than once but under ten times. The rearrangement uses TRBV9 and TRBJ2-5; D remains ambiguous. There are 13 residues in the CDR3. V lost 4 bases, J lost 2 bases, and 9 bases lay in between. CDR1 SGDLS and CDR2 YYNGEE come from the germline V gene. CDR3 region: CASSPRRQETQYF. The CDR3 nucleotides read TGTGCCAGCAGCCCGCGGCGGCAAGAGACCCAGTACTTC.

This clone has just one count. This rearrangement joins TRBV7-8 to TRBJ1-1, with TRBD1 matching 7 bases. The CDR3 totals 15 residues. Germline CDR1 SGHVS, CDR2 FQNEAQ. Trimming at V came to 1 base and at J to 0 bases, leaving 2 bases not matched to a gene. The CDR3 coding sequence is TGTGCCAGCAGCTTAGACAGGGGTTTGAACACTGAAGCTTTCTTT. The encoded protein is CASSLDRGLNTEAFF.

The gene calls are TRBV18 and TRBJ1-5; 9 positions agree with TRBD1. In germline, CDR1 is KGHSH, CDR2 LQKENI. J was trimmed by 6 bases and V by 6 bases; bases with no gene match: 15. This CDR3 comprises 17 residues. In nucleotides, the CDR3 is TGTGCCAGCTCCTCCCCCCTCCGGGACAGGGAGGGTCAGCCCCAGCATTTT. Amino acid sequence: CASSSPLRDREGQPQHF.

J is TRBJ2-3 and V is TRBV6-5; D is perhaps TRBD1 (5 bases). The V gene lost 0 bases and the J gene lost 6 bases, with 16 bases spanning the gap. The CDR3 contains 16 residues. CDR1 is MNHEY, CDR2 SVGAGI, per germline. CDR3 in DNA: TGTGCCAGCAGTTACTCCGGGTCAGGGAAAATGGATACGCAGTATTTT. This encodes CASSYSGSGKMDTQYF.

This clone was seen more than once but under ten times. The genes are TRBV28 and TRBJ2-7; possibly TRBD1 for D (5 bases). Germline V gives CDR1 MDHEN, CDR2 SYDVKM. Deletions cut 8 bases from V and 3 bases from J, with 17 bases between. This CDR3 contains 14 residues. CDR3 region: CASRNRPVGYEQYF. The CDR3 coding sequence is TGTGCCAGCCGTAACAGGCCGGTGGGCTACGAGCAGTACTTC.

The genes are TRBV29-1 and TRBJ2-2; 9 bases agree with TRBD1. With V trimmed by 6 bases and J by 5 bases, 7 bases remained unmatched. Looked up from germline, CDR1 is SQVTM and CDR2 is ANQGSEA. The CDR3 sequence is 14 residues long. CDR3 bases: TGCAGCGTCTTGCCGGACAGGGGAACCGGGGAGCTGTTTTTT. Translated: CSVLPDRGTGELFF.

This clone was detected only once. The rearrangement links TRBV28 to TRBJ2-7; TRBD1 agrees at 7 bases. Germline CDR1 and CDR2: MDHEN and SYDVKM. V shed 5 bases and J 6 bases; nucleotides not matched to a gene: 7. CDR3 length equals 13 residues. CDR3 sequence reads: CASSTANRGEQYF. The DNA for the CDR3 is TGTGCCAGCAGTACGGCAAACAGGGGCGAGCAGTACTTC.

The chain joins TRBV5-4 to TRBJ2-3; 10 nucleotides match TRBD2. The CDR3 loop spans 17 amino acids. Per germline, CDR1 SGHNT and CDR2 YYREEE (reference sequence). With V trimmed by 0 bases and J by 0 bases, 4 bases remained unmatched. The CDR3 sequence is CASSLGTSGASTDTQYF. For the CDR3, the DNA is TGTGCCAGCAGCTTGGGGACTAGCGGAGCTAGCACAGATACGCAGTATTTT.

Comments on this clone: At one end the junction does not follow the germline gene, possibly because of a read error. The chain carries TRBV30 and TRBJ1-2; D may be TRBD1 (5 bases). The CDR3 is 14 residues long. Looked up from germline, CDR1 is GTSNPN and CDR2 is SVGIG (reference sequence). As DNA, the CDR3 is TGTGCCTGGAACCAGGGTAGGGGTTACTATGGCTACCCCTTC. Residues: CAWNQGRGYYGYPF. Combining the CDR3 with reference TRBV30 and TRBJ1-2 gives the whole variable domain SQTIHQWPATLVQPVGSPLSLECTVEGTSNPNLYWYRQAAGRGLQLLFYSVGIGQISSEVPQNLSASRPQDRQFILSSKKLLLSDSGFYLCAWNQGRGYYGYPFGSGTRLTVV.

V usage is TRBV7-2 and J usage is TRBJ2-1, with a possible D match to TRBD2 (6 bases). The CDR3 is made up of 16 amino acids. Trimming shortened V by 4 bases and J by 6 bases, and 19 bases separated the two germline ends. The germline V gene encodes CDR1 SGHTA and CDR2 FQGNSA. CDR3 nucleotides: TGTGCCAGCAGCTCCCCAGCGGGCCCCTCAGGCAATGAGCAGTTCTTC. Encoded protein: CASSSPAGPSGNEQFF.

This clone was picked up one time. The chain couples TRBV28 to TRBJ2-1; D is possibly TRBD2 (6 bases). Trimming shortened V by 4 bases and J by 7 bases, and 23 bases separated the two germline ends. CDR1 is MDHEN and CDR2 is SYDVKM in the germline V gene. The CDR3 is 17 amino acids. This CDR3 reads CASSSRRGEGVVNEQFF. CDR3 nucleotides: TGTGCCAGCAGTTCCCGGCGGGGTGAAGGCGTGGTAAATGAGCAGTTCTTC.

The chain is built from TRBV29-1 and TRBJ2-1, with TRBD2 as a possible D gene (7 bases). Germline V gene data show CDR1 as SQVTM and CDR2 as ANQGSEA. Trimming took off 7 bases at V and 2 bases at J, with 18 bases between the two ends. This CDR3 is built from 15 residues. The CDR3 is CSARGGLAAYNEQFF. The CDR3 bases are TGCAGCGCCCGAGGGGGGCTAGCGGCCTACAATGAGCAGTTCTTC.

This rearrangement joins TRBV30 to TRBJ2-2, with D tentatively TRBD2 (5 bases). This CDR3 comprises 14 residues. Germline CDR1 GTSNPN, CDR2 SVGIG (reference sequence). V lost 5 bases and J lost 3, with 13 bases in between. The CDR3 nucleotides read TGTGCCTGGCTTCGGACTCAGGACACCGGGGAGCTGTTTTTT. This gives the protein CAWLRTQDTGELFF.

The V and J genes are TRBV7-9 and TRBJ2-1; 13 positions agree with TRBD2. The CDR3 runs to 16 residues. Trimming cost V 5 bases and J 5 bases; bases outside gene matches: 6. CDR1 SEHNR and CDR2 FQNEAQ come from the germline V gene (reference sequence). The CDR3 loop is CASSSRLAGGNNEQFF. CDR3 bases: TGTGCCAGCAGCAGCCGACTAGCGGGAGGAAACAATGAGCAGTTCTTC. Looking up the rest from reference TRBV7-9 and TRBJ2-1 gives the full variable domain: DTGVSQNPRHKITKRGQNVTFRCDPISEHNRLYWYRQTLGQGPEFLTYFQNEAQLEKSRLLSDRFSAERPKGSFSTLEIQRTEQGDSAMYLCASSSRLAGGNNEQFFGPGTRLTVL.

The chain employs TRBV5-1 and TRBJ2-5; 16 bases are shared with TRBD2. Losses at the gene ends were 6 bases for V and 0 bases for J; bases not matched to a gene: 5. The CDR3 is 17 residues long. Germline CDR1 and CDR2: SGHRS and YFSETQ. The DNA of the CDR3 is TGCGCCAGCAACCCGGGACTAGCGGGAGGGTACCAAGAGACCCAGTACTTC. This translates into CASNPGLAGGYQETQYF.

The CDR3 region is CASTYPGGEMDGYTF. CDR3 nucleotides: TGTGCCAGCACCTACCCAGGGGGCGAGATGGATGGCTACACCTTC. This chain uses TRBV7-9 with TRBJ1-2, with 8 bases that match TRBD1. V lost 7 bases, J lost 6 bases, and 13 bases stayed unmatched. CDR1 and CDR2 from the germline V gene are SEHNR and FQNEAQ (reference sequence). This CDR3 spans 15 amino acids.

The chain recombines TRBV15 with TRBJ2-3; 9 bases are a match to TRBD2. After removal of 0 bases from V and 6 bases from J, the junction contained 7 bases not matched to a gene. This CDR3 is 16 amino acids long. Per germline, CDR1 LNHNV and CDR2 YYDKDF (reference sequence). The CDR3 DNA is TGTGCCACCAGCAGAGATGCGGGAGGGCCGTATGATACGCAGTATTTT. This gives the protein CATSRDAGGPYDTQYF.

The chain is built from TRBV28 and TRBJ1-4; 8 nucleotides agree with TRBD1. V trimming: 4 bases; J trimming: 3 bases; junction bases outside the gene matches: 10. CDR3 length: 17 amino acids. Per the germline V gene, CDR1 is MDHEN and CDR2 is SYDVKM. CDR3 in DNA: TGTGCCAGCAGTTGGACAGGGAGAGGGGCGGCTAATGAAAAACTGTTTTTT. Translated: CASSWTGRGAANEKLFF.

The count of this clone is one. J is TRBJ1-1 and V is TRBV25-1; TRBD1 matches 9 bases. CDR1 MGHDK and CDR2 SYGVNS come from the germline V gene. The CDR3 is made up of 17 amino acids. V trimming: 9 bases; J trimming: 4 bases; junction bases outside the gene matches: 18. CDR3 DNA: TGTGCCAGTTTGGCCCCGGGACAGGGAATACGGGGCACTGAAGCTTTCTTT. Its protein is CASLAPGQGIRGTEAFF.

The chain combines TRBV5-1 with TRBJ2-1; D is undetermined. The CDR3 has 16 residues. V dropped 1 base and J dropped 0 bases, with 11 bases sitting between them. CDR1 SGHRS and CDR2 YFSETQ come from the germline V gene. CDR3 loop: CASSLYPGSSYNEQFF. DNA of the CDR3: TGCGCCAGCAGCTTGTATCCGGGTTCCTCCTACAATGAGCAGTTCTTC.

J is TRBJ1-3 and V is TRBV6-5; 7 nucleotides align to TRBD1. The CDR3 loop spans 15 amino acids. The trim removed 5 bases at V and 3 bases at J, leaving 7 bases unmatched. CDR1 is MNHEY, CDR2 SVGAGI, per germline. CDR3 DNA: TGTGCCAGCAGTAGAGGGGGCGACGGTGGAAACACCATATATTTT. This gives the protein CASSRGGDGGNTIYF.

The chain employs TRBV12-5 and TRBJ1-5; possible D gene TRBD1, 5 bases. V gave up 2 bases and J gave up 5 bases, with 10 bases separating them. This CDR3 is built from 14 residues. Germline V lookup: CDR1 LGHNT, CDR2 FRNRAP. The CDR3 DNA is TGTGCTAGTGGTTTGATGGAGGGGCATCAGCCCCAGCATTTT. Its protein is CASGLMEGHQPQHF.

This chain connects TRBV6-4 to TRBJ1-2; a possible D gene is TRBD1 (6 bases). The CDR3 has 13 amino acids. The ends were cut back, 7 bases at V and 4 bases at J, with 13 bases in the middle. Looked up from germline, CDR1 is MRHNA and CDR2 is SNTAGT. The CDR3 is CASTYRDPYGYTF. In DNA form, the CDR3 reads TGTGCCAGCACCTACAGGGACCCCTATGGCTACACCTTC.